Shown below are 19 T cell receptor beta chains from a single sample sequenced in a study of early T cells in non-severe SARS-CoV-2 infection. TCRdb processed the 5' RACE reads anew with MiXCR; each CDR3 protein has one entry. The sample consists of roughly 100,000 distinct CDR3 sequences, roughly 13% of them appearing once. Input material: whole blood. These TCRs come from an adult who was a healthcare worker with PCR-confirmed SARS-CoV-2 infection or an uninfected control (not recorded which).

This clonotype was detected many times. The CDR3 reads CASSIRGTSEQFF. The CDR3, as DNA: TGTGCCAGTAGTATTCGGGGAACCAGTGAGCAGTTCTTC. This chain uses TRBV19 with TRBJ2-1; TRBD2 is a possible D gene (5 bases). This CDR3 spans 13 amino acids. The germline V and J ends were trimmed by 3 bases and 9 bases, with 12 bases remaining between them. CDR1 and CDR2 (germline): LNHDA, SQIVND (reference sequence).

This clonotype occurred many times. The chain is built from TRBV20-1 and TRBJ2-7; 8 bases line up with TRBD1. This CDR3 is built from 15 residues. CDR1 and CDR2 from the germline V gene are DFQATT and SNEGSKA (reference sequence). V lost 1 base to trimming and J lost 3 bases; unmatched junction nucleotides: 8. The CDR3 sequence is CSARGAQGVGYEQYF. The DNA for the CDR3 is TGCAGTGCTAGAGGCGCACAGGGGGTTGGCTACGAGCAGTACTTC.

The CDR3 DNA sequence: TGTGCCAGCAGTTTTACAGGGGGCAATCAGCCCCAGCATTTT. It encodes CASSFTGGNQPQHF. The chain couples TRBV28 to TRBJ1-5, with 7 positions matching TRBD1. This CDR3 comprises 14 residues. CDR1 MDHEN and CDR2 SYDVKM come from the germline V gene. The trim removed 3 bases at V and 2 bases at J, leaving 1 base unmatched.

This clonotype was observed a few times. The chain combines TRBV20-1 with TRBJ1-3; D is uncertain. V gave up 3 bases and J gave up 1 base, with 13 bases separating them. The germline V gene has CDR1 DFQATT and CDR2 SNEGSKA (reference sequence). The CDR3 is made up of 15 amino acids. The CDR3, as DNA: TGCAGTGCTAGCGGAGGCCGGGCATCTGGAAACACCATATATTTT. Translating gives CSASGGRASGNTIYF.

In its sample, this clonotype was seen a few times. The chain carries TRBV20-1 and TRBJ2-3; either TRBD1 or TRBD2 may fit D (5 bases each). The CDR3 contains 12 residues. In germline, CDR1 is DFQATT, CDR2 SNEGSKA (reference sequence). The ends were cut back, 6 bases at V and 7 bases at J, with 14 bases in the middle. CDR3 loop: CSAARGEYTQYF. The CDR3 nucleotides read TGCAGTGCCGCACGAGGGGAATATACGCAGTATTTT.

This clonotype was counted at least ten times. The V call is TRBV12-3 or TRBV12-4, the J call TRBJ2-5; 12 nucleotides align to TRBD1. This CDR3 is built from 19 residues. V lost 6 bases to trimming and J lost 2 bases; unmatched junction nucleotides: 16. The CDR3 DNA reads as TGTGCCAGCAGCCGATACCGGGACAGGGGGCTGAACCTACAAGAGACCCAGTACTTC. Amino acids: CASSRYRDRGLNLQETQYF.

This clonotype was observed a few times. This chain joins TRBV20-1 and TRBJ2-7; D is unclear. Germline CDR1 is DFQATT and CDR2 is SNEGSKA (reference sequence). The CDR3 consists of 15 residues. Trimming took 0 bases from V and 3 from J, leaving 15 bases between them. In nucleotides, the CDR3 is TGCAGTGCTAGAGATGTCGTCGGGCCGCTCTACGAGCAGTACTTC. This gives the protein CSARDVVGPLYEQYF.

There are many counts of this clonotype. The chain combines TRBV7-8 with TRBJ2-1, with 10 nucleotides matching TRBD1. Germline V gene lookup returns CDR1 SGHVS and CDR2 FQNEAQ. There are 15 residues in the CDR3. The V segment lost 5 bases and the J segment 2 bases; nucleotides outside the gene matches: 3. The CDR3 coding sequence is TGTGCCAGCAGCACGACAGGGGGCGCCTACAATGAGCAGTTCTTC. Amino acid sequence: CASSTTGGAYNEQFF.

This clonotype has a count of ten or more. The rearrangement uses TRBV19 and TRBJ2-7; possibly TRBD1 for D (6 bases). Trimming cost V 5 bases and J 8 bases, with 16 bases left between them. The CDR3 is 13 residues long. CDR1 and CDR2 (germline): LNHDA, SQIVND (reference sequence). The CDR3 reads CASSWTAADQQYF. CDR3 coding DNA: TGTGCCAGTAGTTGGACAGCAGCAGACCAGCAGTACTTC.

This clonotype has ten or more counts. The J gene is TRBJ1-1, the V gene TRBV14; D is undetermined. Trimming took off 3 bases at V and 5 bases at J, with 10 bases between the two ends. Germline V CDR1 and CDR2: SGHDN, FVKESK. The CDR3 runs to 13 residues. In DNA, the CDR3 is TGTGCCAGCAGCCAGGAAGGGAGGACTGAAGCTTTCTTT. Translation gives CASSQEGRTEAFF.

The rearrangement joins TRBV5-1 to TRBJ2-3; D gene unclear. Deletions cut 8 bases from V and 2 bases from J, with 12 bases between. The CDR3 contains 13 residues. Germline V gives CDR1 SGHRS, CDR2 YFSETQ. The CDR3: CARSATPTDTQYF. CDR3 nucleotide sequence: TGCGCCAGGAGCGCTACTCCCACAGATACGCAGTATTTT.

The J gene is TRBJ2-1, the V gene TRBV7-6, with D tentatively TRBD2 (6 bases). V lost 1 base and J lost 5, with 18 bases in between. Germline V CDR1 and CDR2: SGHVS, FNYEAQ. The CDR3 is 17 residues long. CDR3 region: CASSLEEGGIMNNEQFF. In DNA, the CDR3 is TGTGCCAGCAGCTTAGAGGAGGGCGGGATTATGAACAATGAGCAGTTCTTC.

There are many counts of this clonotype. This chain uses TRBV5-1 with TRBJ2-7, with 7 nucleotides matching TRBD2. CDR3 length: 16 amino acids. Germline assignment: CDR1 SGHRS and CDR2 YFSETQ. J was trimmed by 4 bases and V by 0 bases; bases with no gene match: 10. In DNA form, the CDR3 reads TGCGCCAGCAGCTTGGGGGGAGGGCCCACCTCTTACGAGCAGTACTTC. Translated, it gives CASSLGGGPTSYEQYF.

The sample holds a few counts of this clonotype. The V gene is TRBV7-9, the J gene TRBJ2-7; 10 nucleotides agree with TRBD1. The germline CDR1 and CDR2 sequences are SEHNR and FQNEAQ (reference sequence). This CDR3 has 14 residues. The trim removed 4 bases at V and 5 bases at J, leaving 5 bases unmatched. The DNA for the CDR3 is TGTGCCAGCAGCTGGACGGGACAGGGGAACGAGCAGTACTTC. It codes for CASSWTGQGNEQYF.

CDR3 loop: CATLYRTGTYEQYF. CDR3 nucleotide sequence: TGTGCCACCCTTTACCGGACAGGGACCTACGAGCAGTACTTC. This chain uses TRBV2 with TRBJ2-7; 8 bases are shared with TRBD1. CDR3 length equals 14 residues. V gave up 10 bases and J gave up 2 bases; unmatched junction bases: 10. Germline V lookup: CDR1 SNHLY, CDR2 FYNNEI.

This clonotype was observed many times. J is TRBJ1-2 and V is TRBV20-1; D remains ambiguous. V lost 1 base to trimming and J lost 4 bases, with 13 bases between them. The length of the CDR3 is 14 residues. Germline loops: CDR1 DFQATT, CDR2 SNEGSKA (reference sequence). The CDR3 DNA reads TGCAGTGCTAGAGGGACCGCCGCCTCCTATGGCTACACCTTC. It encodes CSARGTAASYGYTF.

This clonotype has at least ten counts. The rearrangement uses TRBV6-2 or TRBV6-3 and TRBJ1-5; unclear D gene. Germline assignment: CDR1 MNHEY and CDR2 SVGEGT. The CDR3 runs to 13 residues. Deletions cut 6 bases from V and 6 bases from J, with 12 bases between. CDR3 sequence: CASSSDQIQPQHF. For the CDR3, the DNA is TGTGCCAGCAGCTCGGACCAAATTCAGCCCCAGCATTTT.

This chain connects TRBV6-6 to TRBJ1-4; 11 bases line up with TRBD1. The J segment lost 2 bases and the V segment lost 8 bases, leaving 7 bases of the junction unmatched. The CDR3 loop spans 16 amino acids. Looked up from germline, CDR1 is MNHNY and CDR2 is SVGAGI (reference sequence). The CDR3: CASGGTGGGTNEKLFF. CDR3 sequence (DNA): TGTGCCAGCGGAGGGACAGGGGGTGGCACTAATGAAAAACTGTTTTTT.

The rearrangement uses TRBV7-6 and TRBJ2-4, with D possibly TRBD2 on 5 matching bases. Germline loops: CDR1 SGHVS, CDR2 FNYEAQ. V gave up 0 bases and J gave up 7 bases, with 10 bases separating them. The CDR3 runs to 14 residues. The CDR3 sequence: CASSLAGEANIQYF. CDR3 DNA sequence: TGTGCCAGCAGCTTAGCGGGAGAGGCTAACATTCAGTACTTC. The full variable domain, in which reference TRBV7-6 and TRBJ2-4 provide the parts outside the CDR3, is GAGVSQSPRYKVTKRGQDVALRCDPISGHVSLYWYRQALGQGPEFLTYFNYEAQQDKSGLPNDRFSAERPEGSISTLTIQRTEQRDSAMYRCASSLAGEANIQYFGAGTRLSVL.